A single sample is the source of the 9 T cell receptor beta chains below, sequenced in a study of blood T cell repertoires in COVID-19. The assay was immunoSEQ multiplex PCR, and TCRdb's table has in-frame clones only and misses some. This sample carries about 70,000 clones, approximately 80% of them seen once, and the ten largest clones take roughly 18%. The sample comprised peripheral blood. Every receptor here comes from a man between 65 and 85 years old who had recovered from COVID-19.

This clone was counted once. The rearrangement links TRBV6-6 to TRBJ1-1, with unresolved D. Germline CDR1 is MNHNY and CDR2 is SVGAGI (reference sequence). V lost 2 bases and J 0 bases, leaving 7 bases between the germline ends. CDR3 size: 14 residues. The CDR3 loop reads CASSYGQMNTEAFF. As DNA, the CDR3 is TGTGCCAGCAGTTACGGCCAAATGAACACTGAAGCTTTCTTT.

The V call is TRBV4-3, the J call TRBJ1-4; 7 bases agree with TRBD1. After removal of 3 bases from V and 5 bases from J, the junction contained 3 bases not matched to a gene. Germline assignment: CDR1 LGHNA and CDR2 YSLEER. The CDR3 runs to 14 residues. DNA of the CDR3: TGCGCCAGCAGCCATACGGGACAGAATGAAAAACTGTTTTTT. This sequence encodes CASSHTGQNEKLFF.

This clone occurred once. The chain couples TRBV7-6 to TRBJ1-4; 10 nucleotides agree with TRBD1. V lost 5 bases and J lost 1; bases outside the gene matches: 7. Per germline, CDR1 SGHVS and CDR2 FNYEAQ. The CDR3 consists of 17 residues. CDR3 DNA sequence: TGTGCCAGCAGCCACGACAGGGGGCGCGTAACTAATGAAAAACTGTTTTTT. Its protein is CASSHDRGRVTNEKLFF.

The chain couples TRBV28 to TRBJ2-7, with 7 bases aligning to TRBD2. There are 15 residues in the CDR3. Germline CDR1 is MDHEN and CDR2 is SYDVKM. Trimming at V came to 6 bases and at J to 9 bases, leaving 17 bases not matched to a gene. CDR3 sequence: CASSLAVGEGPGQYF. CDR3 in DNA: TGTGCCAGCAGCCTTGCCGTGGGGGAGGGCCCAGGGCAGTACTTC.

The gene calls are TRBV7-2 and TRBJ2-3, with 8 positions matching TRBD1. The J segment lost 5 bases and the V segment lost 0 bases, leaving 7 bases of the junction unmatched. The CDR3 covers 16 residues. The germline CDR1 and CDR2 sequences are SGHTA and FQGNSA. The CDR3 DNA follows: TGTGCCAGCAGCTTAGCCGGACAGGGCGGCTTAGATACGCAGTATTTT. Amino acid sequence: CASSLAGQGGLDTQYF. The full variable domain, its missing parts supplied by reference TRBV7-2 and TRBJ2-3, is GAGVSQSPSNKVTEKGKDVELRCDPISGHTALYWYRQSLGQGLEFLIYFQGNSAPDKSGLPSDRFSAERTGGSVSTLTIQRTQQEDSAVYLCASSLAGQGGLDTQYFGPGTRLTVL.

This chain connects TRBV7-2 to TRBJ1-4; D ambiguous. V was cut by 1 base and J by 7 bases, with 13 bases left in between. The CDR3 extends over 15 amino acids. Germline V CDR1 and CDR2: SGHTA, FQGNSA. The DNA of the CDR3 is TGTGCCAGCAGCTTAGACGCTATCCGTGGTGAAAAACTGTTTTTT. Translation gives CASSLDAIRGEKLFF.

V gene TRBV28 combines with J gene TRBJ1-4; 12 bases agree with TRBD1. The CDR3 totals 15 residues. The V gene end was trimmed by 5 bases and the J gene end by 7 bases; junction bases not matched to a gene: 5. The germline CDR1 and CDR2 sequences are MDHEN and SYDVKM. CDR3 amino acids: CASSPPGQGAEKLFF. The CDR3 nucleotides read TGTGCCAGCAGTCCCCCGGGACAGGGGGCTGAAAAACTGTTTTTT.

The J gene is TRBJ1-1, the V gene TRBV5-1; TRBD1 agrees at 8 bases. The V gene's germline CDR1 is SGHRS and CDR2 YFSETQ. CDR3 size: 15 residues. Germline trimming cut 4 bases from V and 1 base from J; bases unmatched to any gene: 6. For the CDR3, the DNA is TGCGCCAGCAGCCTCCAGGGACAGGAGAACACTGAAGCTTTCTTT. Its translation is CASSLQGQENTEAFF.

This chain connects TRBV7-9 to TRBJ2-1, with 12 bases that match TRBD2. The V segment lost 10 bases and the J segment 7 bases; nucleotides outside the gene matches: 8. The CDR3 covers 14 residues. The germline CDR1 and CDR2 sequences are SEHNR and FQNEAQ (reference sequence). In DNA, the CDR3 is TGTGCCACCCGGACTAGCGGGGACAAGAATGAGCAGTTCTTC. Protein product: CATRTSGDKNEQFF.